This T cell receptor beta chain derives from a study of vaccination effects on CD4 cells after COVID-19. A single count supports this clone. Antigen specificity is unknown. TCRdb's table, derived via immunoSEQ multiplex PCR, lists solely in-frame clones and lacks some. This sample has 67,000 or so clones, with approximately 70% found just once. ViraFEST expansion of antigen-specific CD4+ T cells with viral peptide pools preceded sequencing. Subsequent to a culture period of about nine days, CD4+ T cells were isolated. The vaccine recipients had no prior SARS-CoV-2 infection, with negative nucleocapsid antibodies. On day 3 and again on day 7, half the medium was replaced with IL-2 medium. From germline, CDR1 is LNHDA and CDR2 SQIVND (reference sequence). Trimming took 5 bases from V and 3 from J, leaving 13 bases between them. The CDR3 is 15 amino acids.

This chain connects TRBV19 to TRBJ1-4; D might be TRBD1 (5 bases). This sample comprised CD4+ T cells from PBMCs cultured with HCoV-OC43 spike peptides, obtained before COVID-19 vaccination. Subset here: HCoV-OC43 spike overlapping peptide pool stimulation. This receptor was identified in a human donor who received a COVID-19 vaccine. CDR3 sequence reads: CASSGRGFSNEKLFF. Here the CDR3 DNA reads TGTGCCAGTAGTGGAAGGGGTTTTTCTAATGAAAAACTGTTTTTT.